The 2 T cell receptor beta chains below were found in one sample sequenced in a study of T cell responses to AZD1222 COVID-19 vaccine. The table came from immunoSEQ multiplex PCR; TCRdb's copy has only in-frame clones and leaves some out. The sample records 140,000 to 150,000 clones, about 90% being singletons. The source material was peripheral blood, sampled 28 days after the second AZD1222 dose. All receptors derive from an adult who received the AZD1222 COVID-19 vaccine.

The J gene is TRBJ1-1, the V gene TRBV19, with 10 bases fitting TRBD1. Trimming cost V 6 bases and J 8 bases; bases outside gene matches: 15. There are 16 residues in the CDR3. From germline, CDR1 is LNHDA and CDR2 SQIVND (reference sequence). CDR3 amino acids: CASRLASTGGLDEAFF. As DNA, the CDR3 is TGTGCCAGTAGGCTAGCATCGACAGGGGGCCTCGACGAAGCTTTCTTT.

CDR3 bases: TGTGCCAGCAGCGTAGTTGGGAGCCTCAATGAGCAGTTCTTC. It translates to CASSVVGSLNEQFF. V gene TRBV9 combines with J gene TRBJ2-1; weak D call: TRBD2 (5 bases). V was shortened by 0 bases and J by 6 bases, with 10 bases between the two germline ends. CDR3 length: 14 residues. Germline CDR1 SGDLS, CDR2 YYNGEE.